This TCR beta chain was recovered during a study of vaccination and CD4 T cells after COVID-19. Across the whole study: Each participant underwent a two-dose regimen of either the BNT162b2 or the mRNA-1273 vaccine.

This CDR3 region has 15 residues. The germline CDR1 and CDR2 sequences are MNHNS and SASEGT. V lost 6 bases to trimming and J lost 1 base, with 14 bases between them. The Oncomine TCR Beta short-read assay was applied to DNA of cultured CD4+ T cells. TCRdb redid the calling of the PCR reads with MiXCR, one entry per CDR3 protein. The sample contains 17,000 or so distinct CDR3 sequences, around a third of which appear only once. Treatment described: roughly ten-day PBMC culture with coronavirus spike peptide pools or control peptides (ViraFEST assay). To note about this clonotype: Its antigen is not identified.

The rearrangement links TRBV6-1 to TRBJ2-3, with D perhaps TRBD2 (6 bases). The sample comprised cultured CD4+ T cells from blood. The sequence was collected from a human donor with COVID-19. The CDR3 sequence is CASSARRVGTDTQYF. DNA of the CDR3: TGTGCCAGCAGCGCGAGGAGGGTGGGCACAGATACGCAGTATTTT.